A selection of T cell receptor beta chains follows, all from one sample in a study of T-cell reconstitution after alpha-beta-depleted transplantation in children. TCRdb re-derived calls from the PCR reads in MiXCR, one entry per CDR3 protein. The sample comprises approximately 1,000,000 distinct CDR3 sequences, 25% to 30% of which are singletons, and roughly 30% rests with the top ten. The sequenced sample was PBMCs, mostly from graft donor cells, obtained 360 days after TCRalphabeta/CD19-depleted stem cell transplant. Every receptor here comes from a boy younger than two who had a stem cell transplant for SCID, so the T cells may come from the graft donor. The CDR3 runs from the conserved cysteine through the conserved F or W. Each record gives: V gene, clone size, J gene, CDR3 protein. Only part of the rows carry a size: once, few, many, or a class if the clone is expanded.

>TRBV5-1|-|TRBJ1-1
CASSVATGAQTEAFF
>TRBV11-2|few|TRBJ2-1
CASSRNLDEQFF
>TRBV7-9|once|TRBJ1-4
CASSLGSTGGNEKLFF
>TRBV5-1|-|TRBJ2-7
CASSPAYLDRGHEQYF
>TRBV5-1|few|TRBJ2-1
CASSFLAGVTYNEQFF
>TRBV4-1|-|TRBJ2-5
CASSQDTGLSSETQYF
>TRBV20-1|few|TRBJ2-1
CSASVAGSYNEQFF
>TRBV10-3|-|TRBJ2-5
CAISELAGGQETQYF
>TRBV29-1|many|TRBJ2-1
CSVPTGLSYNEQFF
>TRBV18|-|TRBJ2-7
CASSQGQVAYEQYF
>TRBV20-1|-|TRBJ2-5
CSARVRTGEETQYF
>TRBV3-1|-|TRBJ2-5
CASSQPGQAKTQYF
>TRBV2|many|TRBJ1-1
CASSATGPQNTEAFF